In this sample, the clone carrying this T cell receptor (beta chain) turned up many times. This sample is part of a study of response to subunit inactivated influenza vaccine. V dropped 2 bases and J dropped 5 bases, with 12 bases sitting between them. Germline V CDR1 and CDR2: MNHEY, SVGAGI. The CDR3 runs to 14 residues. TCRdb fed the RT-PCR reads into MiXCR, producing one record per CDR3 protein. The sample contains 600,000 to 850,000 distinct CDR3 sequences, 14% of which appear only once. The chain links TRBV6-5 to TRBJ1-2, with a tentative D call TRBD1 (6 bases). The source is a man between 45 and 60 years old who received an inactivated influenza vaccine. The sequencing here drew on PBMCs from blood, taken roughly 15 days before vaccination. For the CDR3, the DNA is TGTGCCAGCAGTTACAACAGGGTTGGGTATGGCTACACCTTC. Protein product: CASSYNRVGYGYTF.